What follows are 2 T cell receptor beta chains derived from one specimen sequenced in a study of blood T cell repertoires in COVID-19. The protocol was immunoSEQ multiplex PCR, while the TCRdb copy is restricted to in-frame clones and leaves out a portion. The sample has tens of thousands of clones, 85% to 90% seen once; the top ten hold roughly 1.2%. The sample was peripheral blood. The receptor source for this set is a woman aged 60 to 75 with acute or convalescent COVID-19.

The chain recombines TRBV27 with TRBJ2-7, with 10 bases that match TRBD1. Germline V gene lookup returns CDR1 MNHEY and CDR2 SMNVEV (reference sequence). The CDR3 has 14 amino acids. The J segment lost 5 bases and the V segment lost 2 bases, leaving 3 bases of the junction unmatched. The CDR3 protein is CASSLRQGAHEQYV. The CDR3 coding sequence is TGTGCCAGCAGTTTAAGACAGGGGGCGCACGAGCAGTACGTC.

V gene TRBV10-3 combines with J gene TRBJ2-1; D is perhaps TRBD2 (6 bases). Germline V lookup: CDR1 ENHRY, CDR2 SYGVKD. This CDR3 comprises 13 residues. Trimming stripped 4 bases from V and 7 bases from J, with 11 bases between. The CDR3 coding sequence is TGTGCCATCAGTGCGGGAGTAGGAAATGAGCAGTTCTTC. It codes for CAISAGVGNEQFF.